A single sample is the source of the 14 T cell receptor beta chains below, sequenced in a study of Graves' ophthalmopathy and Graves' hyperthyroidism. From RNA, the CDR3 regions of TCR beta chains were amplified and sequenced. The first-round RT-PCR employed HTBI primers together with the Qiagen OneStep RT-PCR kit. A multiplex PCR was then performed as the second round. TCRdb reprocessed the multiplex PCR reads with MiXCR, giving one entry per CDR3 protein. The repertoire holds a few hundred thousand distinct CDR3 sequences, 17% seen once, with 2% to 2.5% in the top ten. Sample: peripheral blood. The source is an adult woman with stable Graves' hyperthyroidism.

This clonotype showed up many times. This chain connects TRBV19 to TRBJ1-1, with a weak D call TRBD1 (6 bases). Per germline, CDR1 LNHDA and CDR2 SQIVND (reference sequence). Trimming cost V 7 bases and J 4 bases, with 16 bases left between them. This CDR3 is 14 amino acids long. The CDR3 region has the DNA TGTGCCAGTATCCTGCAGGGGTCTGGCACTGAAGCTTTCTTT. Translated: CASILQGSGTEAFF.

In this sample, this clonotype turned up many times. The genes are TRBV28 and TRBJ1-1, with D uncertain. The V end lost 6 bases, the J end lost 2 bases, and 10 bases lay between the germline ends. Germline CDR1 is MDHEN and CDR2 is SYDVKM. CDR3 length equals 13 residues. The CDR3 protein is CASSPAPNTEAFF. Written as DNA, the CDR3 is TGTGCCAGCAGCCCGGCGCCTAACACTGAAGCTTTCTTT. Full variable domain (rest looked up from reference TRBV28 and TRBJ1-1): DVKVTQSSRYLVKRTGEKVFLECVQDMDHENMFWYRQDPGLGLRLIYFSYDVKMKEKGDIPEGYSVSREKKERFSLILESASTNQTSMYLCASSPAPNTEAFFGQGTRLTVV.

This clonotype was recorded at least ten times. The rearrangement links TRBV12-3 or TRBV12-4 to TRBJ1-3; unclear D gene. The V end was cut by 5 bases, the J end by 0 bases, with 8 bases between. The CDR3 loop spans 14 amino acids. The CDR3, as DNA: TGTGCCAGCAGTCCCCGGACCTCTGGAAACACCATATATTTT. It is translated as CASSPRTSGNTIYF.

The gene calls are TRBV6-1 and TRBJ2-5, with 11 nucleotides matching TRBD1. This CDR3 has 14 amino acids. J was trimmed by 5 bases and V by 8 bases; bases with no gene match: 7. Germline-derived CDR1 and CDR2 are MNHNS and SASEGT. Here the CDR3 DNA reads TGTGCCAGCGCCAGGACAGGGGGCGTGGAGACCCAGTACTTC. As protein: CASARTGGVETQYF.

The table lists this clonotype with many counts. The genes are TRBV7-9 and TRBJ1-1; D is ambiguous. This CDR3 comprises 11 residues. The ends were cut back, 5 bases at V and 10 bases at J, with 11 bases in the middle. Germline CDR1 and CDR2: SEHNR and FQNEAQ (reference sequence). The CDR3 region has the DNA TGTGCCAGCAGCGACTGGCTAGGAGCTTTCTTT. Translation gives CASSDWLGAFF.

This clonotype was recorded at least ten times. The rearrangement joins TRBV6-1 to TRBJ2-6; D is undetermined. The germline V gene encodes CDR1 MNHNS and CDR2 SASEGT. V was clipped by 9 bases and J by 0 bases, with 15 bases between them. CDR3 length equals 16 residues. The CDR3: CARSPGPSSGANVLTF. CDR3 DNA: TGTGCCAGAAGTCCAGGACCCTCCTCTGGGGCCAACGTCCTGACTTTC.

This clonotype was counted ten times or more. This CDR3 reads CASIEGQNSYEQYF. CDR3 DNA: TGTGCCAGCATCGAGGGGCAGAACTCCTACGAGCAGTACTTC. The chain joins TRBV6-5 to TRBJ2-7; the D gene could be TRBD1 or TRBD2 (5 bases each). V was pared by 7 bases and J by 0 bases, with 13 bases between. CDR1 and CDR2 from the germline V gene are MNHEY and SVGAGI. The CDR3 loop spans 14 amino acids.

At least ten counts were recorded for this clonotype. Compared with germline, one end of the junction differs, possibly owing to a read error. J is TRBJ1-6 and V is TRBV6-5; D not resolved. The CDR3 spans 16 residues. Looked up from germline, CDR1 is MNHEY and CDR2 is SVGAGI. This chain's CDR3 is CAGSYSSGYWNSPLHF. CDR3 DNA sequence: TGTGCCGGCAGTTACTCTTCTGGGTATTGGAATTCACCCCTCCACTTT.

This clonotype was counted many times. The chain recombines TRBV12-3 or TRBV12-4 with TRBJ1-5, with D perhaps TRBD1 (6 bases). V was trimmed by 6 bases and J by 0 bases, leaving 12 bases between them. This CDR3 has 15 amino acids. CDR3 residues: CASRQTGNSNQPQHF. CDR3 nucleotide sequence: TGTGCCAGCAGGCAAACAGGGAATAGCAATCAGCCCCAGCATTTT.

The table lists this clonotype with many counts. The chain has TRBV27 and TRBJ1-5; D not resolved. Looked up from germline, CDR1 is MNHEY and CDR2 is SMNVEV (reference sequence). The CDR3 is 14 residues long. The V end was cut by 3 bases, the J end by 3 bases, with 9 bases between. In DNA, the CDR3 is TGTGCCAGCAGTTTGGGTAGAAACAATCAGCCCCAGCATTTT. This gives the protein CASSLGRNNQPQHF.

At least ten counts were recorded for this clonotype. CDR3 bases: TGTGCCAGCAGTGCAGGATTGTACACTGAAGCTTTCTTT. Encoded protein: CASSAGLYTEAFF. The chain couples TRBV12-3 or TRBV12-4 to TRBJ1-1; no firm D call. CDR3 size: 13 residues. The V end was cut by 5 bases, the J end by 3 bases, with 10 bases between.

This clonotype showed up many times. The CDR3 DNA is TGCAGTGCTACATTGCTTCTAGCGGGCCAAGAGACCCAGTACTTC. Translation: CSATLLLAGQETQYF. The genes are TRBV20-1 and TRBJ2-5; 8 nucleotides align to TRBD2. The CDR3 loop spans 15 amino acids. Unmatched junction bases numbered 8, after V lost 4 bases and J lost 1 base. Germline V CDR1 and CDR2: DFQATT, SNEGSKA (reference sequence).

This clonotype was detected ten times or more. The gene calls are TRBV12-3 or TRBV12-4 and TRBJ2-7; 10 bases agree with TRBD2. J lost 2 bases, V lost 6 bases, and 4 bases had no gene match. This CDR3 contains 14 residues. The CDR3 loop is CASRQTSGTYEQYF. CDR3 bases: TGTGCCAGCAGACAAACTAGCGGGACCTACGAGCAGTACTTC.

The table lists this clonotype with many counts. CDR3 nucleotide sequence: TGTGCCAGCAGTTTATCGCGGCGGGACAGGTTTACCGGGGAGCTGTTTTTT. Encoded protein: CASSLSRRDRFTGELFF. This chain connects TRBV27 to TRBJ2-2; TRBD1 agrees at 8 bases. CDR1 is MNHEY, CDR2 SMNVEV, per germline (reference sequence). J lost 5 bases, V lost 0 bases, and 8 bases had no gene match. The CDR3 covers 17 residues.